This is a list of T cell receptor beta chains from one sample in a study of tumor-infiltrating lymphocytes in primary liver carcinoma. TCRdb independently ran MiXCR on the multiplex PCR reads; one entry per CDR3 protein. This table holds about 200,000 distinct CDR3 sequences, around four fifths found once. Specimen: tumor tissue from primary liver carcinoma. The origin of the receptors is a man between 35 and 55 years old with primary liver carcinoma and hepatitis B virus infection. Each CDR3 is given with its conserved first and last residue. Fields, in order: J gene, clone size, CDR3 length, D gene, V gene, CDR3 DNA, CDR3 protein. The D gene is left open where the match is weak. Clone size is shown for a subset of rows, as once, few, many or a class of expanded clone.

TRBJ2-1 | few | 13 | NA | TRBV30 | TGTGCCTGGAGTCCCAGTGGGAAGAATGAGCAATTCTTC | CAWSPSGKNEQFF
TRBJ2-7 | NA | 13 | NA | TRBV6-5 | TGTGCCAGCAGATACGAGGTTCCCAACGAGCAGTACTTC | CASRYEVPNEQYF
TRBJ2-3 | NA | 19 | NA | TRBV11-1 | TGTGGCAGCAGCTCTGGGAGAAGCTCTGTTGGAGCCCGCACGGATACGCAGTATTTT | CGSSSGRSSVGARTDTQYF
TRBJ2-1 | NA | 14 | NA | TRBV29-1 | TGTAGCGTTGAAACGGACTCTAGTTTGAATGAGCAGATCTTC | CSVETDSSLNEQIF
TRBJ2-1 | NA | 15 | TRBD2 | TRBV11-2 | TGCGCCAGCAGCTTAGTCTCGGGAGGATGGGGTGAGCAGTTCTTC | CASSLVSGGWGEQFF
TRBJ2-4 | NA | 17 | TRBD2 | TRBV11-1 | TGTGCCAGCAGCTTTCCCAGAACTAGCGGGGCCCAAAACATTCAGTACTTC | CASSFPRTSGAQNIQYF
TRBJ1-5 | NA | 13 | NA | TRBV6-1 | TGTGCCAGCAGCTGGGAGAGGGGTCAGCACCAACATTTT | CASSWERGQHQHF
TRBJ1-2 | NA | 13 | NA | TRBV11-2 | TGTGCCAGCAGGTTAACGGGAGTATCTGGCTACGCCTTC | CASRLTGVSGYAF
TRBJ1-1 | once | 14 | NA | TRBV6-1 | TGTGCCAGCACTACACAGGGCGGGAACACTCAGGCTTTCTTT | CASTTQGGNTQAFF
TRBJ1-1 | NA | 13 | NA | TRBV29-1 | TGTAGCCTTGAGGACAGCAGCAACAATGAAGCTTTCTTT | CSLEDSSNNEAFF